The sequence of this TCR beta chain was determined in a study of early T cells in non-severe SARS-CoV-2 infection. Separate cDNA molecules each had unique molecular identifiers attached to them. MiXCR, applied by TCRdb to the 5' RACE reads, yields one record per CDR3 protein. The sample lists about 24,000 distinct CDR3 sequences, more than 4% occurring once. General study results and limits: Comparison of clonotypes with VDJdb favored anti-spike CD8 responses while missing private and CD4 specificities.

CDR3 length: 19 amino acids. V lost 7 bases and J lost 0; bases outside the gene matches: 13. Germline values: CDR1 SGHVS, CDR2 FQNEAQ. This clonotype was observed a few times. Its antigen remains unknown. This rearrangement joins TRBV7-8 to TRBJ2-2; the match to TRBD2 covers 11 bases. The sequencing input was whole blood. The receptor's source is an adult who was a healthcare worker with PCR-confirmed SARS-CoV-2 infection or an uninfected control (not recorded which). The CDR3 region has the DNA TGTGCCAGCACTAGCGGGAGGCCCCCCTTCCAAACGAACACCGGGGAGCTGTTTTTT. Protein product: CASTSGRPPFQTNTGELFF. Based on the CDR3 plus reference TRBV7-8 and TRBJ2-2, the full variable domain is GAGVSQSPRYKVAKRGQDVALRCDPISGHVSLFWYQQALGQGPEFLTYFQNEAQLDKSGLPSDRFFAERPEGSVSTLKIQRTQQEDSAVYLCASTSGRPPFQTNTGELFFGEGSRLTVL.